This T cell receptor (beta chain) emerged from a study of cytotoxic CD8 clonotypes in ibrutinib-treated CLL. Study observations and caveats: Clonality at baseline surpassed age-matched healthy donors and tracked circulating CD8+ T-cell counts.

The TCR beta libraries used roughly 2.2 micrograms of genomic DNA that came from cryopreserved PBMCs. Sequencing used immunoSEQ multiplex PCR; TCRdb keeps in-frame clones, though not all of them. Here the sample spans 150,000 or so clones, approximately 80% being singletons. This clone was seen a few times. The target antigen is unknown. The germline V gene encodes CDR1 ENHRY and CDR2 SYGVKD. The V and J ends lost 7 bases and 1 base respectively, with 10 bases between them. The CDR3 extends over 13 amino acids. Source: PBMCs, taken after 12 months of ibrutinib treatment. The receptor comes from a human donor with chronic lymphocytic leukemia. The chain is built from TRBV10-3 and TRBJ1-2; tentatively, D is TRBD1 (6 bases). The CDR3 loop is CAIKDSLNYGYTF. The CDR3 DNA reads as TGTGCCATCAAGGACAGTCTTAACTATGGCTACACCTTC.